These 27 T cell receptor beta chains were all obtained from the same sample, sequenced in a study of PD-1 blockade in classical Hodgkin lymphoma. Assay: immunoSEQ multiplex PCR; the TCRdb copy retains only in-frame clones and omits some. The data contain approximately 21,000 clones, under 85% of them singletons. Time point defined: cycle 4 day 1 (C4D1), after 5 to 7 weeks of nivolumab. Brentuximab vedotin exposure varied, and every patient relapsed after autologous stem cell transplantation. The material was peripheral blood mononuclear cells (PBMCs), obtained before the fourth cycle of nivolumab. These receptors originate from a human donor with classical Hodgkin lymphoma.

The rearrangement joins TRBV7-2 to TRBJ2-7; the D gene is possibly TRBD2 (5 bases). Trimming pared 4 bases from V and 4 bases from J, leaving 11 bases between. The CDR3 totals 13 residues. Germline CDR1 reads SGHTA; CDR2 reads FQGNSA. CDR3 bases: TGTGCCAGCAGCTCGGCGACGGGATACGAGCAGTACTTC. Protein product: CASSSATGYEQYF.

This clone was counted a few times. The J gene is TRBJ2-7, the V gene TRBV19; D is perhaps TRBD2 (6 bases). The CDR3 spans 13 residues. The germline V gene encodes CDR1 LNHDA and CDR2 SQIVND (reference sequence). V gave up 6 bases and J gave up 4 bases, with 13 bases separating them. For the CDR3, the DNA is TGTGCCAGTAGCCTCGACAGCGGGTACGAGCAGTACTTC. Encoded protein: CASSLDSGYEQYF.

This chain uses TRBV7-3 with TRBJ2-3, with D maybe TRBD1 (6 bases). Looked up from germline, CDR1 is SGHTA and CDR2 is FQGTGA. V dropped 3 bases and J dropped 6 bases, with 19 bases sitting between them. This CDR3 region has 16 residues. CDR3 amino acids: CASSFNSRGTGDTQYF. CDR3 DNA: TGTGCCAGCAGCTTTAATAGCAGGGGTACAGGGGATACGCAGTATTTT.

J is TRBJ2-1 and V is TRBV21-1; the table names TRBD2, a call not compared with the DNA. TRBV21-1 is a pseudogene segment. The CDR3 is made up of 14 amino acids. The chain's CDR3 is CASSPPAADNEQFF. The CDR3 DNA reads TGTGCCAGCAGCCCCCCGGCGGCGGACAATGAGCAGTTCTTC.

The CDR3 DNA is TGTGCCAGCAGTGACTTTTTGTTTCGGGGGGAGGGCACAGATACGCAGTATTTT. Its translation: CASSDFLFRGEGTDTQYF. This chain joins TRBV6-4 and TRBJ2-3, with 7 bases aligning to TRBD2. CDR1 and CDR2 from the germline V gene are MRHNA and SNTAGT. J was trimmed by 1 base and V by 1 base; bases with no gene match: 11. There are 18 residues in the CDR3.

This sequence joins TRBV4-1 and TRBJ1-1, with TRBD1 matching 7 bases. Germline CDR1 reads MGHRA; CDR2 reads YSYEKL. V lost 4 bases to trimming and J lost 1 base; unmatched junction nucleotides: 6. The CDR3 has 15 residues. The CDR3 sequence: CASSPPGQTNTEAFF. The CDR3 DNA sequence: TGCGCCAGCAGCCCTCCGGGACAGACGAACACTGAAGCTTTCTTT.

The chain combines TRBV5-1 with TRBJ2-3, with D uncertain. Trimming took off 4 bases at V and 9 bases at J, with 12 bases between the two ends. This CDR3 has 12 residues. Per the germline V gene, CDR1 is SGHRS and CDR2 is YFSETQ. The DNA for the CDR3 is TGCGCCAGCAGCCTGACCGAAGGCACGCAGTATTTT. Encoded protein: CASSLTEGTQYF.

V usage is TRBV4-3 and J usage is TRBJ2-3; 9 bases match TRBD2. Trimming at V came to 0 bases and at J to 3 bases, leaving 4 bases not matched to a gene. The CDR3 contains 16 residues. Looked up from germline, CDR1 is LGHNA and CDR2 is YSLEER. CDR3 loop: CASSQDWGLATDTQYF. The CDR3, as DNA: TGCGCCAGCAGCCAAGATTGGGGACTAGCAACAGATACGCAGTATTTT.

The genes are TRBV4-2 and TRBJ2-2; D might be TRBD2 (6 bases). The CDR3 totals 16 residues. V was cut by 1 base and J by 7 bases, with 16 bases left in between. CDR1 LGHNA and CDR2 YNFKEQ come from the germline V gene. The CDR3 DNA reads TGTGCCAGCAGCCAAGCGGCGGGGTCGGTCTACGGGGAGCTGTTTTTT. Protein: CASSQAAGSVYGELFF.

The chain is built from TRBV2 and TRBJ1-5, with a tentative D call TRBD1 (6 bases). The CDR3 extends over 17 amino acids. Trimming shortened V by 3 bases and J by 1 base, and 16 bases separated the two germline ends. Germline CDR1 SNHLY, CDR2 FYNNEI. CDR3 DNA: TGTGCCAGCAGTGAGATTCAGGGGTTCTGGAGCAATCAGCCCCAGCATTTT. Translated, it gives CASSEIQGFWSNQPQHF.

This chain uses TRBV7-2 with TRBJ1-5; tentative D call: TRBD1 (5 bases). The CDR3 totals 15 residues. The germline V gene has CDR1 SGHTA and CDR2 FQGNSA. Trimming shortened V by 4 bases and J by 9 bases, and 19 bases separated the two germline ends. CDR3 coding DNA: TGTGCCAGCAGCTCAGGGACGGGAGGCTTTGGGCCCCAGCATTTT. Encoded protein: CASSSGTGGFGPQHF. The full variable domain, with the rest looked up from reference TRBV7-2 and TRBJ1-5, is GAGVSQSPSNKVTEKGKDVELRCDPISGHTALYWYRQSLGQGLEFLIYFQGNSAPDKSGLPSDRFSAERTGGSVSTLTIQRTQQEDSAVYLCASSSGTGGFGPQHFGDGTRLSIL.

V is TRBV27 and J is TRBJ2-7; 7 bases are a match to TRBD1. The CDR3 is made up of 14 amino acids. The V gene's germline CDR1 is MNHEY and CDR2 SMNVEV (reference sequence). Trimming took 5 bases from V and 2 from J; bases not matched to a gene: 6. CDR3 nucleotide sequence: TGTGCCAGCAGTACCGGGACAGTCGCCTACGAGCAGTACTTC. This encodes CASSTGTVAYEQYF.

This clone is medium-sized (0.01 to 0.1%). The chain is built from TRBV7-2 and TRBJ1-6; maybe TRBD1 (6 bases). V gave up 1 base and J gave up 7 bases, with 11 bases separating them. There are 15 residues in the CDR3. Germline V gene sequence: CDR1 SGHTA, CDR2 FQGNSA. CDR3 protein: CASSLGGATNSPLHF. Here the CDR3 DNA reads TGTGCCAGCAGCTTAGGGGGGGCCACAAATTCACCCCTCCACTTT. Together with reference TRBV7-2 and TRBJ1-6, the CDR3 gives the full variable domain: GAGVSQSPSNKVTEKGKDVELRCDPISGHTALYWYRQSLGQGLEFLIYFQGNSAPDKSGLPSDRFSAERTGGSVSTLTIQRTQQEDSAVYLCASSLGGATNSPLHFGNGTRLTVT.

This clone is termed medium-sized. The V gene is TRBV9, the J gene TRBJ1-6, with TRBD1 as a possible D gene (6 bases). The CDR3 is 16 amino acids. Germline V gene lookup returns CDR1 SGDLS and CDR2 YYNGEE. V was cut by 3 bases and J by 3 bases, with 13 bases left in between. This CDR3 is CASSAQGTGYNSPLHF. The CDR3 nucleotides are TGTGCCAGCAGCGCCCAGGGGACTGGCTATAATTCACCCCTCCACTTT.

The V gene is TRBV6-1, the J gene TRBJ1-5; 12 nucleotides line up with TRBD1. The trim removed 2 bases at V and 7 bases at J, leaving 15 bases unmatched. Germline V gene sequence: CDR1 MNHNS, CDR2 SASEGT. CDR3 length: 19 amino acids. The CDR3 coding sequence is TGTGCCAGCAGTGAACTCCGAGGGACAGGGGGCTTAGGCTCCCAGCCCCAGCATTTT. It codes for CASSELRGTGGLGSQPQHF.

Regarding this clone: In the same sample, other DNA sequences code for this CDR3. This CDR3 reads CASSSTDTQYF. CDR3 nucleotide sequence: TGTGCCAGCAGTTCCACAGATACGCAGTATTTT. The chain combines TRBV9 with TRBJ2-3; no clear D gene. From germline, CDR1 is SGDLS and CDR2 YYNGEE. Between the trimmed V and J ends, which lost 5 bases and 2 bases, there was a span of 3 bases. This CDR3 comprises 11 residues. Full variable domain (outside the CDR3, taken from reference TRBV9 and TRBJ2-3): DSGVTQTPKHLITATGQRVTLRCSPRSGDLSVYWYQQSLDQGLQFLIQYYNGEERAKGNILERFSAQQFPDLHSELNLSSLELGDSALYFCASSSTDTQYFGPGTRLTVL.

The chain combines TRBV12-5 with TRBJ1-1; D unresolved. V gave up 8 bases and J gave up 0 bases, with 10 bases separating them. Germline V lookup: CDR1 LGHNT, CDR2 FRNRAP. The CDR3 runs 13 residues. CDR3 amino acids: CASLVRLNTEAFF. The CDR3 DNA reads as TGTGCTAGTTTGGTTCGGCTGAACACTGAAGCTTTCTTT. Combining the CDR3 with reference TRBV12-5 and TRBJ1-1 gives the whole variable domain DARVTQTPRHKVTEMGQEVTMRCQPILGHNTVFWYRQTMMQGLELLAYFRNRAPLDDSGMPKDRFSAEMPDATLATLKIQPSEPRDSAVYFCASLVRLNTEAFFGQGTRLTVV.

The sample holds a few counts of this clone. The V and J genes are TRBV19 and TRBJ1-4; D not certain. CDR3 length: 14 residues. Germline V gene sequence: CDR1 LNHDA, CDR2 SQIVND (reference sequence). Deletions cut 4 bases from V and 10 bases from J, with 16 bases between. In DNA, the CDR3 is TGTGCCAGTAGTACCGCCGTACCAACCCTAAAACTGTTTTTT. This encodes CASSTAVPTLKLFF.

This chain links TRBV29-1 with TRBJ1-2; a weak D match, TRBD1 (5 bases). V was shortened by 5 bases and J by 4 bases, with 11 bases between the two germline ends. CDR1 is SQVTM and CDR2 is ANQGSEA in the germline V gene. The CDR3 contains 12 residues. In DNA form, the CDR3 reads TGCAGCGTTTTTAGGGGAGCCTATGGCTACACCTTC. It encodes CSVFRGAYGYTF.

This chain connects TRBV5-1 to TRBJ2-7; TRBD2 matches at 7 bases. The V and J ends lost 8 bases and 2 bases, in that order; junction bases with no gene match: 22. The CDR3 is 18 amino acids. Germline lookup yields CDR1 SGHRS and CDR2 YFSETQ. The CDR3 DNA reads as TGCGCCAGTCCGCCCAGTACGGCGTTAAGGACTAGTCCCTACGAGCAGTACTTC. Translation: CASPPSTALRTSPYEQYF.

The rearrangement uses TRBV6-6 and TRBJ2-3; D unresolved. This CDR3 is 15 amino acids long. The V gene lost 0 bases and the J gene lost 1 base, with 8 bases spanning the gap. The germline CDR1 and CDR2 sequences are MNHNY and SVGAGI (reference sequence). CDR3 in DNA: TGTGCCAGCAGTTACTCGACTCAGGGCACAGATACGCAGTATTTT. This codes for CASSYSTQGTDTQYF.

This rearrangement joins TRBV6-6 to TRBJ2-7; TRBD2 agrees at 12 bases. This CDR3 is 16 amino acids long. J lost 5 bases, V lost 5 bases, and 10 bases had no gene match. Germline CDR1 MNHNY, CDR2 SVGAGI (reference sequence). The DNA for the CDR3 is TGTGCCAGCAGTACATCGCTAGCGGGGGGGAGTCACGAGCAGTACTTC. Amino acid sequence: CASSTSLAGGSHEQYF.

V gene TRBV5-1 combines with J gene TRBJ1-1; D remains unclear. V was pared by 0 bases and J by 3 bases, with 9 bases between. The V gene's germline CDR1 is SGHRS and CDR2 YFSETQ. The CDR3 is 14 amino acids. The CDR3 sequence is CASSLGRLDTEAFF. The CDR3 nucleotides read TGCGCCAGCAGCTTGGGGAGGTTGGACACTGAAGCTTTCTTT.

The chain recombines TRBV14 with TRBJ2-2; maybe TRBD2 (5 bases). The V gene lost 5 bases and the J gene lost 1 base, with 8 bases spanning the gap. Germline-derived CDR1 and CDR2 are SGHDN and FVKESK. The CDR3 is 14 residues long. The DNA of the CDR3 is TGTGCCAGCAGCTTGGACTGGAACACCGGGGAGCTGTTTTTT. Residues: CASSLDWNTGELFF.

V gene TRBV7-6 combines with J gene TRBJ2-3; D is undetermined. CDR1 is SGHVS and CDR2 is FNYEAQ in the germline V gene. CDR3 size: 15 residues. The V and J ends lost 5 bases and 0 bases respectively, with 12 bases between them. The CDR3 protein is CASSLYRTSTDTQYF. The CDR3, as DNA: TGTGCCAGCAGCCTATATCGTACGAGCACAGATACGCAGTATTTT. Based on the CDR3 plus reference TRBV7-6 and TRBJ2-3, the full variable domain is GAGVSQSPRYKVTKRGQDVALRCDPISGHVSLYWYRQALGQGPEFLTYFNYEAQQDKSGLPNDRFSAERPEGSISTLTIQRTEQRDSAMYRCASSLYRTSTDTQYFGPGTRLTVL.

V gene TRBV10-3 combines with J gene TRBJ2-1; D gene ambiguous. The V gene lost 4 bases and the J gene lost 9 bases, with 10 bases spanning the gap. There are 12 residues in the CDR3. The germline V gene has CDR1 ENHRY and CDR2 SYGVKD. CDR3 nucleotides: TGTGCCATCAGTGGTGTAGGCGGTGAGCAGTTCTTC. Amino acids: CAISGVGGEQFF.

V and J are TRBV5-1 and TRBJ2-3; weak D call: TRBD2 (6 bases). This CDR3 contains 16 residues. V lost 0 bases to trimming and J lost 0 bases, with 11 bases between them. Germline CDR1 SGHRS, CDR2 YFSETQ. In DNA, the CDR3 is TGCGCCAGCAGCTTGGTTGCGGGAACTAGCACAGATACGCAGTATTTT. Residues: CASSLVAGTSTDTQYF.